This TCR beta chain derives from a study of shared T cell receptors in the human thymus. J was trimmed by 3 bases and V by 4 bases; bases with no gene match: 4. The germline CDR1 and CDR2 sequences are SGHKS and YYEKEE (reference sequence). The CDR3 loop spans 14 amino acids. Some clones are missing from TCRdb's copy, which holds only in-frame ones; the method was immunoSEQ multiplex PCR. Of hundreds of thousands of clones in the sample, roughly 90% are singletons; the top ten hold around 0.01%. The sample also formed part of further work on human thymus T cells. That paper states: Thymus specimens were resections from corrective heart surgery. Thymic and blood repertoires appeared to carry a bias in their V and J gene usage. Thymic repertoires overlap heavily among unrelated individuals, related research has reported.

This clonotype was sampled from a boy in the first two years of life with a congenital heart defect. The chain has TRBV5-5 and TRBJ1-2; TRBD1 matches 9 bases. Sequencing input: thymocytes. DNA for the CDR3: TGTGCCAGCAGCCTCCGGGACAGGGACTATGGCTACACCTTC. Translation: CASSLRDRDYGYTF.